These 2 T cell receptor beta chains were sequenced from one sample in a study of siplizumab effects on memory and regulatory T cells. Clones were read by immunoSEQ multiplex PCR, and TCRdb kept only the in-frame ones, dropping some. The top ten clones hold over 0.15% of a sample with approximately 100,000 clones, 85% to 95% of them seen once. The sequenced sample was non-Treg CD4+ T cells sorted from blood. Every receptor here comes from a human donor in good health.

J is TRBJ2-5 and V is TRBV5-1; 9 bases map to TRBD1. CDR3 length equals 15 residues. Per the germline V gene, CDR1 is SGHRS and CDR2 is YFSETQ. After removal of 0 bases from V and 3 bases from J, the junction contained 3 bases not matched to a gene. For the CDR3, the DNA is TGCGCCAGCAGCTTGGGGGGGACAGGGAAAGAGACCCAGTACTTC. This gives the protein CASSLGGTGKETQYF. Supplemented by reference TRBV5-1 and TRBJ2-5, the full variable domain reads KAGVTQTPRYLIKTRGQQVTLSCSPISGHRSVSWYQQTPGQGLQFLFEYFSETQRNKGNFPGRFSGRQFSNSRSEMNVSTLELGDSALYLCASSLGGTGKETQYFGPGTRLLVL.

V usage is TRBV5-1 and J usage is TRBJ2-3; possibly TRBD1 for D (5 bases). CDR1 is SGHRS and CDR2 is YFSETQ in the germline V gene. V lost 4 bases to trimming and J lost 0 bases, with 12 bases between them. This CDR3 has 15 residues. The CDR3 sequence: CASSLTGISTDTQYF. CDR3 DNA sequence: TGCGCCAGCAGCCTCACAGGCATCAGCACAGATACGCAGTATTTT.